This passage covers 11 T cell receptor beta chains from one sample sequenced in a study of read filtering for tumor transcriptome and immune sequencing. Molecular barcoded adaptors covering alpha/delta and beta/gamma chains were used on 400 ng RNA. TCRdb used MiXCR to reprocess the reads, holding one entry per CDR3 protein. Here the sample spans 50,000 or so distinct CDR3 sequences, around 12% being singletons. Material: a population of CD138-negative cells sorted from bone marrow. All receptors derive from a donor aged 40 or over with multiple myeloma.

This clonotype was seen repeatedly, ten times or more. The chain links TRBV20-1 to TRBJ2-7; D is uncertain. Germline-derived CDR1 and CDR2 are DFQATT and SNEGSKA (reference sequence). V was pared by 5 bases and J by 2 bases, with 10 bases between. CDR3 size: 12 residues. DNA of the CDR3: TGCAGTGCTCCTGACAAGACCTACGAGCAGTACTTC. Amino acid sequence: CSAPDKTYEQYF.

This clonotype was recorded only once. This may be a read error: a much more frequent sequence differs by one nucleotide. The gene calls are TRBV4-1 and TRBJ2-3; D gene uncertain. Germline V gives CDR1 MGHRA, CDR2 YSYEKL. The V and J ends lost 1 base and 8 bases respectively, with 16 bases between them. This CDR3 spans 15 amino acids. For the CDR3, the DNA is TGCGCCAGCAGCCAAGTTTCTACCCAAAAAGGTACGCAGTATTTT. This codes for CASSQVSTQKGTQYF.

The CDR3 bases are TGCGCCAGCAGGTTAGACGGAGACCGCTACGAGCAGTACTTC. As protein: CASRLDGDRYEQYF. The gene calls are TRBV5-1 and TRBJ2-7; D call uncertain. V dropped 5 bases and J dropped 3 bases, with 15 bases sitting between them. Germline-derived CDR1 and CDR2 are SGHRS and YFSETQ. CDR3 length: 14 residues. The full variable domain, its missing parts supplied by reference TRBV5-1 and TRBJ2-7, is KAGVTQTPRYLIKTRGQQVTLSCSPISGHRSVSWYQQTPGQGLQFLFEYFSETQRNKGNFPGRFSGRQFSNSRSEMNVSTLELGDSALYLCASRLDGDRYEQYFGPGTRLTVT.

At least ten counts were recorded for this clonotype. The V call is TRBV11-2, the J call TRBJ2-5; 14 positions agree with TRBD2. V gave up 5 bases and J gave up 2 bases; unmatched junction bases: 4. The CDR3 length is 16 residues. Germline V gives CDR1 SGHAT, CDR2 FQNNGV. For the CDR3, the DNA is TGTGCCAGCAGCCGGGGGACTAGCGGGGGACAAGAGACCCAGTACTTC. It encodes CASSRGTSGGQETQYF.

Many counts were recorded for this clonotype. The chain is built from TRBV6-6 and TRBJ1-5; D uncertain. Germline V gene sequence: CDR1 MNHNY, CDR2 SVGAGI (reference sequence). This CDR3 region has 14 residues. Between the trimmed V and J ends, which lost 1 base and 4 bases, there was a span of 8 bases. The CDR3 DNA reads TGTGCCAGCAGTTACTGGGAGACAAATCAGCCCCAGCATTTT. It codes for CASSYWETNQPQHF.

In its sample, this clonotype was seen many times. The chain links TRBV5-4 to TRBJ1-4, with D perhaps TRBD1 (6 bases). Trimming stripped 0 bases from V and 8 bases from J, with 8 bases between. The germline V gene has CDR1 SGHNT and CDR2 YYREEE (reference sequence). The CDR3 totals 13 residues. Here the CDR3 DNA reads TGTGCCAGCAGCTTGGACAGGGTAGAAAAACTGTTTTTT. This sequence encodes CASSLDRVEKLFF.

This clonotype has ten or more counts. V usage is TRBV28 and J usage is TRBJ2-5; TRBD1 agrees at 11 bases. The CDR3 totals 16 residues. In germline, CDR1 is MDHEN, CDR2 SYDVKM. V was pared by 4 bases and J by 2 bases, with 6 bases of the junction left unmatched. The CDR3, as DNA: TGTGCCAGCAGTTGGGACAGGGGGGAGGCACAAGAGACCCAGTACTTC. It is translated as CASSWDRGEAQETQYF.

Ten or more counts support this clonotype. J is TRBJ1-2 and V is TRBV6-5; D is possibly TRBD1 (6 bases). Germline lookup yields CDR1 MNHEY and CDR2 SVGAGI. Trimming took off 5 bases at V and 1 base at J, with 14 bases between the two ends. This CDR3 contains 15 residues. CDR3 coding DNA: TGTGCCAGCAGTACGACAGGCCAGCGTAACTATGGCTACACCTTC. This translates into CASSTTGQRNYGYTF.

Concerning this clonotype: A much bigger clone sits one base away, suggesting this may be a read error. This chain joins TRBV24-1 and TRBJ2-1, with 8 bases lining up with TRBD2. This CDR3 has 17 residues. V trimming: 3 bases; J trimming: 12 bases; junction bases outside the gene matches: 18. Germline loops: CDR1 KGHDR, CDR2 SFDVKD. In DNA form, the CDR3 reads TGTGCCACCAGTGATCGAAAAATAGCGGGAATCCACGATGGGCAGTTCTTC. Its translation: CATSDRKIAGIHDGQFF.

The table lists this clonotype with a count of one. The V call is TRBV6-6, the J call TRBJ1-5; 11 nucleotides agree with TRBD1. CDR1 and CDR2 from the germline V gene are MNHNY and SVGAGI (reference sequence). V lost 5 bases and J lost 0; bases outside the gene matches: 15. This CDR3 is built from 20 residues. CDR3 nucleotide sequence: TGTGCCAGCAGTAAAAGGACCGGGACAGGGGGAAGTTATAGCAATCAGCCCCAGCATTTT. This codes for CASSKRTGTGGSYSNQPQHF.

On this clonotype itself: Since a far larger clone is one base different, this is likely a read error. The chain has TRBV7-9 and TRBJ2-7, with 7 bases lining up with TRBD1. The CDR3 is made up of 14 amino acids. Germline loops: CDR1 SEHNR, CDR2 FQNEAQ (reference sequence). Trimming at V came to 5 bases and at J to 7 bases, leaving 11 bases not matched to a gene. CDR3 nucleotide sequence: TGTGCCAGCAGCCGGGACAGTACTGATGTGGAGCAGTACTTC. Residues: CASSRDSTDVEQYF.